Listed here are 7 T cell receptor beta chains from one sample, sequenced in a study of post-analysis software for immune sequencing data. The antigens for these receptors are not known. Study-wide results and limits: A few TRBV segments were significantly more frequent in patients than in controls. TRBV5-6, TRBV5-1 and TRBV20-1 were among these segments.

The authors incorporated unique molecular identifiers into the TCR beta cDNA libraries. MiXCR was run by TCRdb on the PCR reads, yielding one entry per CDR3 protein. The sample holds under 200,000 distinct CDR3 sequences, roughly 28% seen once. Input material: blood. Receptors were obtained from a girl aged 2 to 17 with multiple sclerosis.

The rearrangement links TRBV20-1 to TRBJ1-5; D is uncertain. The CDR3 totals 14 residues. CDR1 is DFQATT, CDR2 SNEGSKA, per germline (reference sequence). V was clipped by 2 bases and J by 3 bases, with 11 bases between them. The CDR3 here is CSARTRVLNQPQHF. In DNA form, the CDR3 reads TGCAGTGCTAGAACCCGGGTCCTCAATCAGCCCCAGCATTTT.

The table lists this clonotype with a few counts. This rearrangement joins TRBV2 to TRBJ1-2; D might be TRBD1 (6 bases). This CDR3 has 13 amino acids. Germline CDR1 SNHLY, CDR2 FYNNEI. The V end was cut by 10 bases, the J end by 7 bases, with 19 bases between. CDR3 DNA: TGTGCCAACCGAGGAGGGGGGCGAAGTGGCTACACCTTC. Its protein is CANRGGGRSGYTF.

This clonotype occurred many times. This rearrangement joins TRBV27 to TRBJ2-7; 8 bases fit TRBD2. Germline trimming cut 7 bases from V and 2 bases from J; bases unmatched to any gene: 10. The V gene's germline CDR1 is MNHEY and CDR2 SMNVEV (reference sequence). The CDR3 extends over 15 amino acids. The CDR3 is CASMSGGRMTYEQYF. The CDR3 DNA sequence: TGTGCCAGCATGTCGGGCGGGAGGATGACCTACGAGCAGTACTTC.

The chain is built from TRBV5-1 and TRBJ2-5; TRBD2 aligns across 11 bases. Trimming at V came to 0 bases and at J to 5 bases, leaving 3 bases not matched to a gene. CDR1 and CDR2 (germline): SGHRS, YFSETQ. The CDR3 consists of 15 residues. CDR3: CASSLVGLAGETQYF. The CDR3 nucleotides are TGCGCCAGCAGCTTGGTTGGACTAGCGGGTGAGACCCAGTACTTC.

As concerns this clonotype: A much larger clone is a single base away; this may be a read error. J is TRBJ2-7 and V is TRBV12-3 or TRBV12-4, with D uncertain. CDR3 length equals 12 residues. V was shortened by 0 bases and J by 6 bases, with 6 bases between the two germline ends. The CDR3 DNA is TGTGCCAGCAGTTTAGCCTCGGCCGAGCAGTACGTC. Translated: CASSLASAEQYV.

This rearrangement joins TRBV5-1 to TRBJ2-5; the match to TRBD1 covers 7 bases. The trim removed 7 bases at V and 1 base at J, leaving 4 bases unmatched. Germline loops: CDR1 SGHRS, CDR2 YFSETQ. This CDR3 is built from 13 residues. CDR3 nucleotide sequence: TGCGCCAGCTCGGGACAGATCCAAGAGACCCAGTACTTC. Amino acid sequence: CASSGQIQETQYF.

This clonotype was found a few times. The V gene is TRBV3-1, the J gene TRBJ1-4, with D possibly matching TRBD1 (5 bases). CDR1 and CDR2 from the germline V gene are LGHDT and YNNKEL (reference sequence). Trimming removed 7 bases from V and 8 bases from J, with 17 bases in between. CDR3 length equals 14 residues. The CDR3 DNA follows: TGTGCCAGCAAAGGATATGGGGCCTCGGAAAAACTGTTTTTT. It encodes CASKGYGASEKLFF.